The TCR beta chain under discussion was sequenced for a study of T cell repertoires in cytomegalovirus infection. Study conclusions and caveats: Frequencies of public TCR beta families were cumulated, and this identified carriers of CMV plus the relevant HLA.

The CDR3 loop spans 14 amino acids. The germline V gene has CDR1 SGHTA and CDR2 FQGNSA. V lost 5 bases and J 6 bases, leaving 17 bases between the germline ends. TCRdb processed the reads anew with MiXCR; each CDR3 protein has one entry. The sample lists approximately 310,000 distinct CDR3 sequences, roughly 25% seen once, with 10% to 15% in the top ten. This clonotype has a count of ten or more. Its antigen remains unidentified. The V call is TRBV7-2, the J call TRBJ2-7; D is perhaps TRBD2 (5 bases). This specimen consisted of cultured PBMCs, obtained from culture after CMV antigen stimulation. The receptor was derived from a human donor in good health (CMV status not recorded). Some clones in this sample may be carry-over from other donors' samples. The CDR3 reads CASSQNPLAGEQYF. Written as DNA, the CDR3 is TGTGCCAGCAGCCAAAATCCCCTAGCAGGCGAGCAGTACTTC.